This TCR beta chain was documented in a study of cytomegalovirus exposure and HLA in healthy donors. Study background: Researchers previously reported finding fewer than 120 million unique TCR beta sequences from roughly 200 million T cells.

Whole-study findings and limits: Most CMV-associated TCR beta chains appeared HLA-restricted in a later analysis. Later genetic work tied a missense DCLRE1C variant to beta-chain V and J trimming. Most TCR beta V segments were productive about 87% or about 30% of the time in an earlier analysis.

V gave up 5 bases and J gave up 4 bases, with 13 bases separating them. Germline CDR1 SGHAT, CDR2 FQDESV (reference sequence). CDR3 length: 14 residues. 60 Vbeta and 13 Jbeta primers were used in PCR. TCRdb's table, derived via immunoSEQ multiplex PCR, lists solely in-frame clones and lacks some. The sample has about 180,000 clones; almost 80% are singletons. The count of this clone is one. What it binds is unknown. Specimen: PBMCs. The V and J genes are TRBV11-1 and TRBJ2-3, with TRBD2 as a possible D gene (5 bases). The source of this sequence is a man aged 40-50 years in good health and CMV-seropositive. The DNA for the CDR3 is TGTGCCAGCAGCCTCGGAACTAGATCAGATACGCAGTATTTT. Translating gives CASSLGTRSDTQYF. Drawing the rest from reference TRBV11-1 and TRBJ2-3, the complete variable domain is EAEVAQSPRYKITEKSQAVAFWCDPISGHATLYWYRQILGQGPELLVQFQDESVVDDSQLPKDRFSAERLKGVDSTLKIQPAELGDSAMYLCASSLGTRSDTQYFGPGTRLTVL.